The TCR beta chain under discussion was sequenced for a study of OX40 agonist ivuxolimab in advanced cancers. Using immunoSEQ multiplex PCR, the repertoire was profiled, and TCRdb retains in-frame clones only, with some absent. The sample has about 25,000 clones; around 86% are singletons. Trimming pared 4 bases from V and 3 bases from J, leaving 23 bases between. CDR1 is MDHEN and CDR2 is SYDVKM in the germline V gene. This CDR3 contains 18 residues. The rearrangement uses TRBV28 and TRBJ2-3; tentatively, D is TRBD2 (7 bases). Specimen: CD4+ or CD8+ T cells sorted from blood, collected in a trial of the OX40 agonist ivuxolimab. The origin of this receptor is an adult with an advanced solid tumor such as melanoma, head and neck, liver or kidney cancer. The CDR3 DNA reads TGTGCCAGCAGTTACCCTGTGGGAAGCGGGACATGGACAGATACGCAGTATTTT. Its protein product is CASSYPVGSGTWTDTQYF.